The rows below give T cell receptor beta chains drawn from one sample of a study of blood T cell repertoires in COVID-19. Here immunoSEQ multiplex PCR was the method, and the copy in TCRdb shows in-frame clones only, minus some. The sample yields 280,000 or so clones, roughly 90% seen once. Sequenced sample: PBMCs or T cells enriched from blood (not recorded which). The origin of the receptors is a woman between 45 and 60 years old who had been exposed to COVID-19. Each CDR3 is given with its conserved first and last residue. The order of the fields is D gene, clone size, J gene, V gene, CDR3 protein, CDR3 DNA. D genes are given only for firm matches. Clone sizes are given selectively: once, few, many, or a class where the clone is expanded.

D: -; size: few; J: TRBJ2-1; V: TRBV27; CDR3: CASSLSWDSRGDEQFF; DNA: TGTGCCAGCAGTTTATCCTGGGACTCCCGAGGCGATGAGCAGTTCTTC
D: TRBD1; size: few; J: TRBJ1-5; V: TRBV5-1; CDR3: CASSLGTGEGNQPQHF; DNA: TGCGCCAGCAGCTTGGGTACAGGGGAAGGCAATCAGCCCCAGCATTTT
D: TRBD1; size: -; J: TRBJ1-1; V: TRBV10-3; CDR3: CAISEAGSGQGRTEAFF; DNA: TGTGCCATCAGTGAGGCGGGGTCGGGACAGGGAAGGACTGAAGCTTTCTTT
D: -; size: -; J: TRBJ2-1; V: TRBV4-2; CDR3: CASSQDQSYNEQFF; DNA: TGTGCCAGCAGCCAAGATCAATCCTACAATGAGCAGTTCTTC
D: -; size: once; J: TRBJ2-7; V: TRBV15; CDR3: CATRMEQGPSYEQYF; DNA: TGTGCCACCAGAATGGAACAGGGACCTTCCTACGAGCAGTACTTC
D: -; size: -; J: TRBJ2-1; V: TRBV7-2; CDR3: CASSFGQSNEQFF; DNA: TGTGCCAGCAGCTTCGGACAGAGCAATGAGCAGTTCTTC
D: TRBD1; size: -; J: TRBJ2-7; V: TRBV5-1; CDR3: CASSGTGNYEQYF; DNA: TGCGCCAGCAGTGGGACAGGGAACTACGAGCAGTACTTC
D: -; size: -; J: TRBJ1-1; V: TRBV5-4; CDR3: CASSLGRERGTEAFF; DNA: TGTGCCAGCAGCTTGGGGAGAGAGAGGGGGACTGAAGCTTTCTTT
D: TRBD1; size: -; J: TRBJ2-7; V: TRBV4-1; CDR3: CASSQDFRTGGSYEQYF; DNA: TGCGCCAGCAGCCAAGATTTCCGGACAGGCGGGTCCTACGAGCAGTACTTC
D: -; size: -; J: TRBJ1-2; V: TRBV7-9; CDR3: CASSFRTANYGYTF; DNA: TGTGCCAGCAGCTTTCGGACAGCAAACTATGGCTACACCTTC
D: TRBD2; size: -; J: TRBJ2-2; V: TRBV5-4; CDR3: CASSSGLAGGYGELFF; DNA: TGTGCCAGCAGCTCCGGACTAGCGGGGGGGTACGGGGAGCTGTTTTTT
D: TRBD2; size: -; J: TRBJ2-7; V: TRBV5-1; CDR3: CASSRDGTTLSEQYF; DNA: TGCGCCAGCAGCAGAGATGGGACTACCCTATCCGAGCAGTACTTC
D: -; size: -; J: TRBJ2-7; V: TRBV2; CDR3: CASSSRLNEQYF; DNA: TGTGCCAGCAGTTCCAGACTTAACGAGCAGTACTTC
D: TRBD2; size: -; J: TRBJ2-7; V: TRBV7-2; CDR3: CASSLESGTTPYEQYF; DNA: TGTGCCAGCAGCTTAGAGTCGGGGACTACGCCCTACGAGCAGTACTTC
D: -; size: once; J: TRBJ2-2; V: TRBV24-1; CDR3: CATSGSTGELFF; DNA: TGTGCCACCAGTGGTAGCACCGGGGAGCTGTTTTTT
D: -; size: -; J: TRBJ1-2; V: TRBV2; CDR3: CASQGNYGYTF; DNA: TGTGCCAGCCAGGGGAACTATGGCTACACCTTC
D: TRBD2; size: -; J: TRBJ2-7; V: TRBV7-9; CDR3: CASSFSGGGLDYEQYF; DNA: TGTGCCAGCAGCTTTAGCGGGGGAGGTCTCGACTACGAGCAGTACTTC
D: -; size: -; J: TRBJ1-2; V: TRBV24-1; CDR3: CATSDFIGGSYGYTF; DNA: TGTGCCACCAGTGATTTTATCGGCGGCTCCTATGGCTACACCTTC
D: TRBD1; size: -; J: TRBJ1-1; V: TRBV2; CDR3: CASRRQGRTEAFF; DNA: TGTGCCAGCAGACGACAGGGGCGGACTGAAGCTTTCTTT
D: -; size: -; J: TRBJ1-2; V: TRBV6-2/TRBV6-3; CDR3: CASSYSMRGSNYGYTF; DNA: TGTGCCAGCAGTTACTCAATGCGGGGTTCTAACTATGGCTACACCTTC
D: TRBD1; size: -; J: TRBJ2-5; V: TRBV5-8; CDR3: CASSLGRTGVQETQYF; DNA: TGTGCCAGCAGCTTGGGCAGGACAGGGGTGCAAGAGACCCAGTACTTC
D: -; size: -; J: TRBJ1-4; V: TRBV12-3/TRBV12-4; CDR3: CASRTGIDEKLFF; DNA: TGTGCCAGCAGGACAGGTATCGATGAAAAACTGTTTTTT
D: TRBD1; size: -; J: TRBJ1-2; V: TRBV5-1; CDR3: CASSSEQGYAGYTF; DNA: TGCGCCAGCAGCTCCGAACAGGGGTACGCTGGCTACACCTTC
D: TRBD1; size: -; J: TRBJ2-7; V: TRBV28; CDR3: CASRNRGQGTYEQYF; DNA: TGTGCCAGCAGGAATCGGGGACAGGGGACCTACGAGCAGTACTTC
D: TRBD1; size: -; J: TRBJ2-7; V: TRBV7-7; CDR3: CASSDGTGPPFEQYF; DNA: TGTGCTAGCAGCGACGGGACAGGGCCGCCCTTCGAGCAGTACTTC
D: TRBD1; size: -; J: TRBJ1-3; V: TRBV9; CDR3: CASSVVRDSSGNTIYF; DNA: TGTGCCAGCAGCGTAGTTCGGGACAGCTCTGGAAACACCATATATTTT
D: -; size: -; J: TRBJ2-7; V: TRBV7-9; CDR3: CASSLGEVGEQYF; DNA: TGTGCCAGCAGCTTGGGGGAGGTAGGCGAGCAGTACTTC
D: TRBD2; size: -; J: TRBJ2-1; V: TRBV6-2/TRBV6-3; CDR3: CASSYEAGGIHNEQFF; DNA: TGTGCCAGCAGTTACGAAGCGGGGGGGATCCACAATGAGCAGTTCTTC
D: TRBD2; size: few; J: TRBJ2-1; V: TRBV6-4; CDR3: CASRPLAGGYNEQFF; DNA: TGTGCCAGCAGGCCCCTAGCGGGGGGCTACAATGAGCAGTTCTTC
D: TRBD1; size: -; J: TRBJ2-2; V: TRBV28; CDR3: CASTLTTGEVGELFF; DNA: TGTGCCAGCACCTTGACGACAGGGGAAGTCGGGGAGCTGTTTTTT
D: -; size: few; J: TRBJ1-1; V: TRBV19; CDR3: CASTPPPGPGGTTEAFF; DNA: TGTGCCAGTACCCCACCCCCCGGGCCGGGAGGGACCACTGAAGCTTTCTTT
D: TRBD1; size: -; J: TRBJ2-2; V: TRBV5-1; CDR3: CASSFRDRVWDGELFF; DNA: TGCGCCAGCAGCTTCCGGGACAGGGTTTGGGACGGGGAGCTGTTTTTT
D: -; size: -; J: TRBJ1-2; V: TRBV4-1; CDR3: CASSQDRGAGGGYTF; DNA: TGCGCCAGCAGCCAAGATCGTGGGGCAGGTGGTGGCTACACCTTC
D: -; size: -; J: TRBJ1-1; V: TRBV6-1; CDR3: CASSEGGSMNTEAFF; DNA: TGTGCCAGCAGTGAAGGAGGTAGTATGAACACTGAAGCTTTCTTT
D: TRBD1; size: once; J: TRBJ2-6; V: TRBV5-5; CDR3: CASSYTGTGYPASGANVLTF; DNA: TGTGCCAGCAGCTACACCGGGACAGGATATCCGGCCTCTGGGGCCAACGTCCTGACTTTC
D: TRBD1; size: -; J: TRBJ1-2; V: TRBV7-7; CDR3: CASTPPSTGGTRGGYTF; DNA: TGTGCTAGCACCCCACCCTCGACAGGGGGTACGAGGGGGGGCTACACCTTC
D: -; size: -; J: TRBJ2-3; V: TRBV5-1; CDR3: CASSLPDPGVDTQYF; DNA: TGCGCCAGCAGCTTGCCTGACCCCGGGGTCGATACGCAGTATTTT
D: -; size: -; J: TRBJ1-5; V: TRBV19; CDR3: CASKSALSNQPQHF; DNA: TGTGCCAGTAAGAGTGCGCTCAGCAATCAGCCCCAGCATTTT
D: -; size: -; J: TRBJ2-6; V: TRBV28; CDR3: CASSLHSGGANVLTF; DNA: TGTGCCAGCAGTCTCCACAGTGGAGGGGCCAACGTCCTGACTTTC
D: TRBD2; size: -; J: TRBJ2-7; V: TRBV6-5; CDR3: CASSLAGGKYEQYF; DNA: TGTGCCAGCAGCCTAGCGGGGGGGAAATACGAGCAGTACTTC
D: TRBD2; size: -; J: TRBJ2-1; V: TRBV7-2; CDR3: CASSLWTSGALNEQFF; DNA: TGTGCCAGCAGCTTATGGACTAGCGGGGCGCTTAATGAGCAGTTCTTC
D: -; size: -; J: TRBJ1-2; V: TRBV27; CDR3: CASSFSGFHYGYTF; DNA: TGTGCCAGCAGTTTTTCAGGGTTTCACTATGGCTACACCTTC
D: TRBD1; size: -; J: TRBJ2-7; V: TRBV7-9; CDR3: CASSNPRDRVSYEQYF; DNA: TGTGCCAGCAGCAATCCCCGGGACAGAGTCTCCTACGAGCAGTACTTC
D: -; size: -; J: TRBJ2-5; V: TRBV7-9; CDR3: CASSLIISGQETQYF; DNA: TGTGCCAGCAGCTTAATTATAAGCGGACAAGAGACCCAGTACTTC
D: TRBD1; size: -; J: TRBJ1-1; V: TRBV19; CDR3: CASSRDRAYEAFF; DNA: TGTGCCAGTAGCCGCGACAGGGCCTACGAAGCTTTCTTT
D: TRBD1; size: -; J: TRBJ1-5; V: TRBV19; CDR3: CASSIERDRAAHF; DNA: TGTGCCAGTAGTATAGAACGGGACAGGGCGGCGCATTTT
D: -; size: -; J: TRBJ1-6; V: TRBV5-1; CDR3: CASSPGNNNSPLHF; DNA: TGCGCCAGCAGCCCCGGGAATAATAATTCACCCCTCCACTTT
D: -; size: -; J: TRBJ2-7; V: TRBV18; CDR3: CASSQGSQPYEQYF; DNA: TGTGCCAGCTCCCAGGGGAGTCAACCCTACGAGCAGTACTTC
D: TRBD2; size: -; J: TRBJ2-7; V: TRBV20-1; CDR3: CSAGGTSGGAVEQYF; DNA: TGCAGTGCTGGTGGGACTAGCGGGGGGGCGGTCGAGCAGTACTTC
D: TRBD1; size: -; J: TRBJ2-7; V: TRBV5-1; CDR3: CASSSGQGYEQYF; DNA: TGCGCCAGCAGCTCAGGACAGGGCTACGAGCAGTACTTC
D: -; size: few; J: TRBJ1-1; V: TRBV27; CDR3: CASSYRQNTEAFF; DNA: TGTGCCAGCAGTTATAGACAGAACACTGAAGCTTTCTTT
D: -; size: -; J: TRBJ1-4; V: TRBV9; CDR3: CASSPNGRAGEKLFF; DNA: TGTGCCAGCAGCCCCAACGGCAGGGCTGGTGAAAAACTGTTTTTT
D: -; size: -; J: TRBJ2-1; V: TRBV3-1/TRBV3-2; CDR3: CASSRTRNHEQFF; DNA: TGTGCCAGCAGCCGCACTAGAAACCATGAGCAGTTCTTC
D: -; size: -; J: TRBJ1-3; V: TRBV10-1; CDR3: CASSGAGGDYSGNTIYF; DNA: TGCGCCAGCAGTGGGGCGGGAGGTGACTACTCTGGAAACACCATATATTTT
D: -; size: once; J: TRBJ2-7; V: TRBV7-9; CDR3: CASSRTGHAYEQYF; DNA: TGTGCCAGCAGCCGCACGGGACATGCCTACGAGCAGTACTTC
D: -; size: -; J: TRBJ1-1; V: TRBV2; CDR3: CASSDSSSTTEAFF; DNA: TGTGCCAGCAGTGATTCTAGTTCTACCACTGAAGCTTTCTTT
D: TRBD1; size: -; J: TRBJ1-1; V: TRBV10-3; CDR3: CAISGGTGGLDTEAFF; DNA: TGTGCCATCAGTGGGGGGACAGGGGGTTTGGACACTGAAGCTTTCTTT
D: TRBD1; size: -; J: TRBJ2-6; V: TRBV28; CDR3: CATRQGFKSSGANVLTF; DNA: TGTGCCACCAGACAGGGGTTCAAATCCTCTGGGGCCAACGTCCTGACTTTC